The next 14 T cell receptor beta chains were all read from a single sample in a study of CD8+ T cells in alopecia areata. cDNA reverse transcribed from extracted RNA served as the sequencing template. The data were produced by immunoSEQ multiplex PCR, yet TCRdb's version contains in-frame clones alone and is incomplete. The data hold around 200,000 clones, with roughly 50% observed a single time. The treatment: oral pan-JAK inhibitor, 5-10 mg twice daily. Sample: CD8+ T cells sorted from blood, taken at week 24, from a patient treated with tofacitinib. The receptor set was obtained from a human donor with alopecia areata.

The rearrangement joins TRBV5-6 to TRBJ2-7; a possible D gene is TRBD1 (6 bases). Trimming left V 4 bases short and J 2 bases short, with 16 bases between. CDR1 SGHDT and CDR2 YYEEEE come from the germline V gene. CDR3 length: 15 amino acids. The CDR3 DNA is TGTGCCAGCAGCGTAACCCCCGGGACACCCTACGAGCAGTACTTC. It specifies CASSVTPGTPYEQYF.

This chain joins TRBV14 and TRBJ2-2; D possibly corresponds to TRBD2 (6 bases). Germline CDR1 and CDR2: SGHDN and FVKESK. The CDR3 sequence is 18 residues long. V dropped 0 bases and J dropped 1 base, with 15 bases sitting between them. The CDR3 DNA reads as TGTGCCAGCAGCCAAGATTGGCGGGGACGGTTGAACACCGGGGAGCTGTTTTTT. Its translation: CASSQDWRGRLNTGELFF.

This sequence joins TRBV30 and TRBJ2-7, with D perhaps matching TRBD2 (7 bases). V lost 8 bases and J 5 bases, leaving 19 bases between the germline ends. CDR1 and CDR2 (germline): GTSNPN, SVGIG (reference sequence). The CDR3 contains 13 residues. The CDR3 sequence: CASSVGGPDEQYF. The CDR3 DNA follows: TGTGCCAGTTCAGTCGGGGGGCCAGACGAGCAGTACTTC.

The chain joins TRBV2 to TRBJ1-1; no clear D gene. Germline CDR1 and CDR2: SNHLY and FYNNEI. This CDR3 region has 13 residues. V was cut by 3 bases and J by 0 bases, with 5 bases left in between. The CDR3 sequence: CASSDGVNTEAFF. CDR3 sequence (DNA): TGTGCCAGCAGTGATGGGGTGAACACTGAAGCTTTCTTT.

This sequence joins TRBV15 and TRBJ2-1; D possibly matches TRBD1 or TRBD2 (5 bases each). V was clipped by 3 bases and J by 10 bases, with 13 bases between them. Germline V CDR1 and CDR2: LNHNV, YYDKDF (reference sequence). The CDR3 loop spans 13 amino acids. In nucleotides, the CDR3 is TGTGCCACCAGCAGCAGCCGGGACCCCGAGCAGTTCTTC. Translated, it gives CATSSSRDPEQFF.

V gene TRBV15 combines with J gene TRBJ2-3, with 14 bases that match TRBD2. The V gene's germline CDR1 is LNHNV and CDR2 YYDKDF (reference sequence). The V segment lost 5 bases and the J segment 6 bases; nucleotides outside the gene matches: 4. This CDR3 comprises 15 residues. The CDR3 reads CATSRGLAGADTQYF. The CDR3 region has the DNA TGTGCCACCAGCCGGGGACTAGCGGGGGCCGATACGCAGTATTTT.

The chain has TRBV2 and TRBJ2-2, with TRBD1 matching over 7 bases. The V segment lost 11 bases and the J segment 1 base; nucleotides outside the gene matches: 4. CDR1 is SNHLY, CDR2 FYNNEI, per germline. There are 13 residues in the CDR3. The CDR3 coding sequence is TGTGCCCGACAGGGAAGGAACACCGGGGAGCTGTTTTTT. As protein: CARQGRNTGELFF.

The genes are TRBV6-5 and TRBJ1-1, with D unresolved. The V gene lost 0 bases and the J gene lost 3 bases, with 5 bases spanning the gap. Per germline, CDR1 MNHEY and CDR2 SVGAGI. The length of the CDR3 is 13 residues. The CDR3 DNA reads as TGTGCCAGCAGTTACTCGGGTTACACTGAAGCTTTCTTT. Residues: CASSYSGYTEAFF.

This clone was recorded a few times. The chain joins TRBV12-5 to TRBJ1-2, with D perhaps matching TRBD1 (5 bases). Looked up from germline, CDR1 is LGHNT and CDR2 is FRNRAP. The V end lost 4 bases, the J end lost 3 bases, and 12 bases lay between the germline ends. This CDR3 has 14 residues. In DNA form, the CDR3 reads TGTGCTAGTGGTTCCCGTGCGGGGGACTATGGCTACACCTTC. It translates to CASGSRAGDYGYTF.

V and J are TRBV7-9 and TRBJ2-7, with D possibly TRBD1 on 6 matching bases. The CDR3 is 14 residues long. CDR1 and CDR2 from the germline V gene are SEHNR and FQNEAQ (reference sequence). V was clipped by 1 base and J by 4 bases, with 11 bases between them. CDR3 coding DNA: TGTGCCAGCAGCTTAGGCTGGACAGAATACGAGCAGTACTTC. The encoded protein is CASSLGWTEYEQYF.

The CDR3 DNA reads as TGTGCCAGCAGCCTGGGACAGGGTAATGGCTACACCTTC. Translated, it gives CASSLGQGNGYTF. This chain uses TRBV7-9 with TRBJ1-2; 9 nucleotides agree with TRBD1. The CDR3 sequence is 13 residues long. CDR1 and CDR2 from the germline V gene are SEHNR and FQNEAQ (reference sequence). With V trimmed by 5 bases and J by 6 bases, 4 bases remained unmatched.

The rearrangement uses TRBV7-9 and TRBJ1-1; 7 positions match TRBD1. The CDR3 extends over 12 amino acids. The V segment lost 6 bases and the J segment 4 bases; nucleotides outside the gene matches: 2. Germline V gene data show CDR1 as SEHNR and CDR2 as FQNEAQ (reference sequence). CDR3 amino acids: CASRHRGTEAFF. CDR3 nucleotides: TGTGCCAGCAGACACAGGGGCACTGAAGCTTTCTTT.

This rearrangement joins TRBV2 to TRBJ2-7; the match to TRBD2 covers 10 bases. The V gene end was trimmed by 6 bases and the J gene end by 3 bases; junction bases not matched to a gene: 11. This CDR3 spans 16 amino acids. Germline V lookup: CDR1 SNHLY, CDR2 FYNNEI. CDR3 nucleotide sequence: TGTGCCAGCAGACCTTTTGCTAGCGGGAGCAACTACGAGCAGTACTTC. It codes for CASRPFASGSNYEQYF. Full variable domain (remainder filled in from reference TRBV2 and TRBJ2-7): EPEVTQTPSHQVTQMGQEVILRCVPISNHLYFYWYRQILGQKVEFLVSFYNNEISEKSEIFDDQFSVERPDGSNFTLKIRSTKLEDSAMYFCASRPFASGSNYEQYFGPGTRLTVT.

This clone was counted only a few times. The chain is built from TRBV5-1 and TRBJ2-5; D unclear. With 5 bases removed from V and 1 base from J, the gap between germline ends came to 15 bases. The CDR3 is made up of 15 amino acids. Germline V lookup: CDR1 SGHRS, CDR2 YFSETQ. The CDR3 here is CASSELIATQETQYF. In nucleotides, the CDR3 is TGCGCCAGCAGTGAGCTCATAGCTACCCAAGAGACCCAGTACTTC. The full variable domain, in which reference TRBV5-1 and TRBJ2-5 provide the parts outside the CDR3, is KAGVTQTPRYLIKTRGQQVTLSCSPISGHRSVSWYQQTPGQGLQFLFEYFSETQRNKGNFPGRFSGRQFSNSRSEMNVSTLELGDSALYLCASSELIATQETQYFGPGTRLLVL.